The 22 T cell receptor beta chains presented below share a single source sample, sequenced in a study of CD8+ T cells in alopecia areata. Extraction and reverse transcription of RNA yielded cDNA as the sequencing template. Repertoires were generated with immunoSEQ multiplex PCR, while TCRdb's copy carries only in-frame clones and drops some. The sample shows over 120,000 clones, around 58% of them seen only once. The sample here was CD4+ T cells sorted from blood, taken at week 0. The source is a human donor with alopecia areata.

The chain joins TRBV7-2 to TRBJ2-3; 8 bases are shared with TRBD2. V trimming: 6 bases; J trimming: 0 bases; junction bases outside the gene matches: 5. The CDR3 extends over 15 amino acids. Germline assignment: CDR1 SGHTA and CDR2 FQGNSA. The CDR3 DNA reads TGTGCCAGCAGGACGGGGGGGCCTAGCACAGATACGCAGTATTTT. Amino acids: CASRTGGPSTDTQYF.

The chain employs TRBV5-6 and TRBJ2-4, with D possibly being TRBD2 (5 bases). Per germline, CDR1 SGHDT and CDR2 YYEEEE. The CDR3 loop spans 13 amino acids. Trimming removed 7 bases from V and 8 bases from J, with 16 bases in between. The CDR3 region has the DNA TGTGCCAGCGGGGTAATCACCGGGGACATTCAGTACTTC. It translates to CASGVITGDIQYF.

V and J are TRBV12-5 and TRBJ2-1; D gene ambiguous. The CDR3 extends over 14 amino acids. Between the trimmed V and J ends, which lost 6 bases and 0 bases, there was a span of 9 bases. Germline V gene lookup returns CDR1 LGHNT and CDR2 FRNRAP. The CDR3 protein is CASGDGFSYNEQFF. DNA for the CDR3: TGTGCTAGTGGGGACGGGTTCTCCTACAATGAGCAGTTCTTC.

The chain recombines TRBV7-9 with TRBJ2-3; D gene unclear. The germline gives CDR1 SEHNR, CDR2 FQNEAQ (reference sequence). The CDR3 totals 12 residues. V was trimmed by 8 bases and J by 5 bases, leaving 11 bases between them. CDR3 sequence: CASSTAVDTQYF. CDR3 in DNA: TGTGCCAGCTCTACGGCCGTAGATACGCAGTATTTT.

V usage is TRBV5-1 and J usage is TRBJ2-7, with 11 bases lining up with TRBD1. Germline V gene data show CDR1 as SGHRS and CDR2 as YFSETQ. V shed 3 bases and J 6 bases; nucleotides not matched to a gene: 8. This CDR3 region has 15 residues. CDR3 loop: CASSSGQGDGGEQYF. CDR3 coding DNA: TGCGCCAGCAGCTCGGGACAGGGGGATGGGGGCGAGCAGTACTTC.

The chain carries TRBV18 and TRBJ1-3; D unresolved. The J call may be mistaken, given a closer DNA end match to TRBJ2-2. CDR1 and CDR2 (germline): KGHSH, LQKENI. This CDR3 is 16 amino acids long. For the CDR3, the DNA is TGTGCCAGCTCACCACCGACGTCACTCCTCACCGGGGAGCTGTTTTTT. Its protein product is CASSPPTSLLTGELFF.

There are a few counts of this clone. The chain recombines TRBV5-1 with TRBJ2-7; D is perhaps TRBD2 (6 bases). Looked up from germline, CDR1 is SGHRS and CDR2 is YFSETQ. This CDR3 contains 14 residues. Trimming removed 4 bases at V and 2 bases at J, with 13 bases between. The CDR3 DNA reads as TGCGCCAGCAGCACCCGGGGAGGAGCCTACGAGCAGTACTTC. Protein sequence: CASSTRGGAYEQYF.

The J gene is TRBJ2-7, the V gene TRBV18; D is undetermined. V lost 3 bases to trimming and J lost 8 bases, with 17 bases between them. CDR3 length: 14 amino acids. CDR1 and CDR2 from the germline V gene are KGHSH and LQKENI. The CDR3 region is CASSPDTVMLKQYF. The CDR3 region has the DNA TGTGCCAGCTCACCCGACACGGTTATGTTGAAGCAGTACTTC.

V is TRBV29-1 and J is TRBJ1-1; D gene uncertain. The CDR3 contains 13 residues. Trimming removed 0 bases from V and 4 bases from J, with 9 bases in between. The germline V gene encodes CDR1 SQVTM and CDR2 ANQGSEA. The CDR3 region has the DNA TGCAGCGTTGAAGACGCTTACCGCACTGAAGCTTTCTTT. Residues: CSVEDAYRTEAFF.

The rearrangement uses TRBV4-3 and TRBJ2-5; 7 nucleotides line up with TRBD2. The V segment lost 2 bases and the J segment 6 bases; nucleotides outside the gene matches: 3. The CDR3 totals 13 residues. Germline V lookup: CDR1 LGHNA, CDR2 YSLEER. CDR3 sequence: CASSQKLAKTQYF. The DNA of the CDR3 is TGCGCCAGCAGCCAAAAACTAGCGAAGACCCAGTACTTC.

This clone was counted a few times. The chain links TRBV29-1 to TRBJ2-1, with TRBD1 identical over 7 bases. J lost 1 base, V lost 5 bases, and 5 bases had no gene match. Germline CDR1 SQVTM, CDR2 ANQGSEA. The CDR3 spans 14 residues. The chain's CDR3 is CSVLDRQSYNEQFF. The CDR3 bases are TGCAGCGTTCTGGACAGGCAGTCCTACAATGAGCAGTTCTTC.

This chain uses TRBV7-8 with TRBJ2-5; D is perhaps TRBD2 (7 bases). Germline V lookup: CDR1 SGHVS, CDR2 FQNEAQ. The germline V and J ends were trimmed by 6 bases and 3 bases, with 17 bases remaining between them. CDR3 length: 15 residues. CDR3 protein: CASRNTRGPEETQYF. CDR3 nucleotides: TGTGCCAGCAGGAACACGCGGGGGCCCGAAGAGACCCAGTACTTC. The variable domain in full, with the rest retrieved from reference TRBV7-8 and TRBJ2-5, is GAGVSQSPRYKVAKRGQDVALRCDPISGHVSLFWYQQALGQGPEFLTYFQNEAQLDKSGLPSDRFFAERPEGSVSTLKIQRTQQEDSAVYLCASRNTRGPEETQYFGPGTRLLVL.

In its sample, this clone was seen a few times. The V call is TRBV4-2, the J call TRBJ2-7; a possible D gene is TRBD2 (7 bases). The CDR3 covers 15 residues. V was shortened by 4 bases and J by 7 bases, with 20 bases between the two germline ends. Germline V gene lookup returns CDR1 LGHNA and CDR2 YNFKEQ. DNA for the CDR3: TGTGCCAGCAGCCCAGTTTGGGCGGGGGCGAGTGAGCAGTACTTC. This sequence encodes CASSPVWAGASEQYF.

CDR3 nucleotides: TGCAGCGCGGCGGGGGGGGCCTACGAGCAGTACTTC. This translates into CSAAGGAYEQYF. This rearrangement joins TRBV29-1 to TRBJ2-7, with 9 positions matching TRBD2. The junction had 3 bases not matched to a gene; V was cut back by 7 bases and J by 2 bases. In germline, CDR1 is SQVTM, CDR2 ANQGSEA. This CDR3 region has 12 residues.

This sequence joins TRBV5-6 and TRBJ2-5, with D perhaps given as TRBD1 or TRBD2 (6 bases each). CDR3 length: 14 residues. The ends were cut back, 4 bases at V and 5 bases at J, with 15 bases in the middle. In germline, CDR1 is SGHDT, CDR2 YYEEEE. Written as DNA, the CDR3 is TGTGCCAGCAGCACACCACAGGGAGGCGAGACCCAGTACTTC. Translated, it gives CASSTPQGGETQYF.

The V and J genes are TRBV29-1 and TRBJ1-2, with D possibly matching TRBD1 (5 bases). V was shortened by 0 bases and J by 5 bases, with 7 bases between the two germline ends. CDR1 and CDR2 (germline): SQVTM, ANQGSEA. The CDR3 consists of 12 residues. DNA of the CDR3: TGCAGCGTTGAAGATCCAGGGTATGGCTACACCTTC. It specifies CSVEDPGYGYTF.

V gene TRBV29-1 combines with J gene TRBJ1-1; D is uncertain. Germline V gene lookup returns CDR1 SQVTM and CDR2 ANQGSEA. The V gene lost 5 bases and the J gene lost 6 bases, with 7 bases spanning the gap. The CDR3 is 10 residues long. The CDR3 region has the DNA TGCAGCGTTCGAGGCCCTGAAGCTTTCTTT. Translating gives CSVRGPEAFF. Full variable domain (remainder filled in from reference TRBV29-1 and TRBJ1-1): SAVISQKPSRDICQRGTSLTIQCQVDSQVTMMFWYRQQPGQSLTLIATANQGSEATYESGFVIDKFPISRPNLTFSTLTVSNMSPEDSSIYLCSVRGPEAFFGQGTRLTVV.

The chain is built from TRBV20-1 and TRBJ2-7; D ambiguous. The CDR3 is 11 residues long. The germline V gene has CDR1 DFQATT and CDR2 SNEGSKA (reference sequence). Trimming removed 4 bases at V and 6 bases at J, with 10 bases between. For the CDR3, the DNA is TGCAGTGCTATTGTCCAAGGCGAGCAGTACTTC. Translating gives CSAIVQGEQYF.

This clone has a handful of counts. This chain links TRBV7-6 with TRBJ2-3, with D tentatively TRBD2 (7 bases). This CDR3 is built from 16 residues. Per the germline V gene, CDR1 is SGHVS and CDR2 is FNYEAQ. Trimming took off 1 base at V and 5 bases at J, with 16 bases between the two ends. CDR3: CASSLGPGGSVDTQYF. CDR3 in DNA: TGTGCCAGCAGCTTAGGGCCGGGGGGCTCGGTAGATACGCAGTATTTT.

Turning to this clone: The junction departs from the called germline gene at one end, perhaps through a read error. J is TRBJ2-2 and V is TRBV2; 7 nucleotides agree with TRBD1. Germline CDR1 is SNHLY and CDR2 is FYNNEI. CDR3 length equals 14 residues. The CDR3: CASSEGGYAGELFF. DNA of the CDR3: TGTGCCAGCAGCGAAGGGGGCTACGCCGGGGAGCTGTTTTTT.

The CDR3 nucleotides are TGCGCCAGCAGCTTGATCGTTGGGGTAGCTCCCGATAATGAGCAGTTCTTC. Its protein is CASSLIVGVAPDNEQFF. The rearrangement joins TRBV5-1 to TRBJ2-1; no definite D call. Trimming stripped 1 base from V and 7 bases from J, with 21 bases between. Germline CDR1 reads SGHRS; CDR2 reads YFSETQ. The length of the CDR3 is 17 residues.

CDR3 sequence: CSVRSQGRSTEAFF. CDR3 bases: TGCAGCGTCCGATCACAGGGACGGTCCACTGAAGCTTTCTTT. V is TRBV29-1 and J is TRBJ1-1; weak D call: TRBD1 (6 bases). This CDR3 contains 14 residues. V lost 6 bases and J 4 bases, leaving 18 bases between the germline ends. Germline V gene data show CDR1 as SQVTM and CDR2 as ANQGSEA.